This TCR beta chain was documented in a study of cytomegalovirus exposure and HLA in healthy donors (dated 2017 in TCRdb). Regarding the study in general: An earlier analysis of 587 of the donors reported 250 to 350 Gb of sequence data and 90 million to 120 million unique TCR beta sequences obtained from about 179 million T cells. Donor age, sex, ethnicity and CMV serostatus were compiled alongside the repertoire data. All discovery cohort repertoires had been generated using a single sequencing platform. On average, approximately 250,000 unique TCR beta nucleotide sequences were sequenced per donor among 398 genotyped donors of the cohort, with roughly 20% of those sequences being non-productive. Rather than using new phenotypic data, the later analysis identified candidate immune exposures from TCR beta sequences and from how often those sequences occurred across donors. The aim of the study was to test whether cataloging public T cell receptors could identify signatures of past pathogen exposure. A later analysis re-analyzed previously published TCR beta repertoires from 500 to 700 donors and added high-resolution HLA genotyping to study TCR occurrence patterns. Roughly five DR-DQ haplotypes were handled as single units for association and clustering because linkage in the cohort was strong. An earlier analysis of approximately 580 of the donors used high-throughput TCR beta sequencing to judge whether each TCR beta V gene segment behaved as functional or pseudogenic. High-throughput TCR immunosequencing, statistical association of individual TCRs with disease status, and machine learning were combined to predict cytomegalovirus infection status. Typing coverage varied by locus: about 629-630 donors for A, B, C, DRB1 and DQB1; under 550 for DQA1; approximately 570 for DPA1; around 490 for DPB1. The study profiled the T cell repertoires of under 850 subjects by immunosequencing and related them to cytomegalovirus serostatus. HLA typing included class I and class II loci at four-digit resolution. Besides the first cohort of under 700 subjects, a separate validation cohort made up of 120 different subjects was used. An early release covering just under 650 HLA-typed donors comprised 250 to 350 gigabases of sequencing data and tens of millions of unique TCR sequences. Of the 300 to 450 genotyped donors, roughly 76% were placed in the genetic ancestry cluster associated with self-reported Caucasian donors. A later genetic analysis took genome-wide SNP genotypes for about 65% of the 666 donors and used that subset as a discovery cohort.

Paper-wide results and their limitations: Broadly in line with IMGT annotations, most TCR beta V segments showed up in productive rearrangements about 87% or about 30% of the time in an earlier analysis of about 500 of the donors. Assigning TCR associations to individual alleles was difficult when HLA alleles, especially DR and DQ, strongly co-occurred. Roughly uniform sequencing depth across donors was assumed in presence/absence analyses, although this assumption may not hold. A further reported finding was that TCR beta sequences accurately predicted the HLA-A and HLA-B alleles for most subjects in the first cohort. HLA typing was unavailable for some donors at each locus, so association tests used only the typed subset. Several of the top co-occurrence clusters appeared to be linked to parvovirus B19, influenza, CMV and Epstein-Barr virus, according to a later analysis. At a false discovery rate of 0.05, a later analysis linked under 20,000 TCR beta sequences to specific HLA alleles. According to a later genetic analysis, donors in an Asian-associated ancestry cluster had fewer N-insertions in productive TCRs than the roughly 700-donor mean. The sequencing pipeline was judged likely to have produced a cluster of highly shared sequence variants as a technical artifact. The earlier analysis of a few hundred of the donors excluded some 16 rarely observed V segments, including chromosome 9 orphons, because counts were too low. According to the authors, the approach could potentially be generalized to other disease states and immunological phenotypes. In a later analysis, the rate of TCR association differed among HLA loci, with DRB1 alleles having the most associated TCRs and HLA-C alleles having the fewest. Across donors, most TCR sequences were observed very rarely, whereas some public TCRs were present in many individuals. Only TCR beta chains were sequenced in this cohort, and the absence of alpha or paired-chain data limited detectable features. In vitro tests confirmed that a few of the cytomegalovirus-associated TCR beta chains recognize cytomegalovirus antigens. The study listed around 160 TCR beta chains as associated with cytomegalovirus. Linkage disequilibrium might explain the correlated functional status among segregating V segments, but an unknown experimental factor could not be excluded. Immune exposure information for the cohort was limited to CMV serostatus. In a later analysis, HLA-associated TCR beta chains were found to be more clonally expanded and to have lower generation probabilities than equally common non-associated chains. The classifier was reported to diagnose cytomegalovirus status with high specificity and sensitivity in both the original cohort and the validation cohort. The 87-base-pair reads could not distinguish some IMGT-functional V segments, including TRBV6-2 and TRBV6-3, so those segments were excluded. An association between a missense DCLRE1C variant and V-gene and J-gene trimming of TCR beta chains was found in a later genetic analysis and replicated in an independent cohort. Most CMV-associated TCR beta chains appeared to be HLA-restricted in a later analysis, and the HLA associations seemed to be driven largely by CMV exposure.

Remarks on this clone: Its antigen specificity is not known. It has no much larger one-base neighbor in the sample; base qualities were not kept.

At the junction V is shortened by 3 bases and J by 2 bases, with 14 bases in between. Based on the germline V gene, the CDR1 and CDR2 sequences are KGHSH and LQKENI. The CDR3 covers 15 residues, taking in both the cysteine and the phenylalanine. Of all the DNA, just the CDR3 is kept, 45 bases in frame from base 1. In total, 666 healthy bone marrow donors made up the cohort. At the time of sampling, every cohort member was nominally healthy, though immune exposures that went unrecorded were likely present. The donor was CMV seronegative and was included in the group of several hundred seronegative cohort members. A peripheral blood sample was collected from each donor, and TCR beta sequencing was performed on peripheral blood mononuclear cells. The Qiagen DNeasy Blood Extraction Kit was used to extract genomic DNA from the blood cell samples. The library relied on the immunoSEQ multiplex PCR assay. A mixture of 60 forward primers for TCR Vbeta segments and 13 reverse primers for TCR Jbeta segments was used in the multiplex PCR. The CDR3 region of rearranged TCR beta genes was amplified from genomic DNA with a multiplex PCR assay. The Illumina HiSeq System was used to sequence the amplified TCR beta libraries as 87-base-pair reads. As for the original processing: Across the roughly 640 repertoires, a later analysis counted roughly 77 million unique TCR beta chains, roughly 11 million of which were shared by at least two donors. To remove PCR and sequencing errors, raw reads were error-corrected and collapsed into unique sequences using a nearest-neighbor algorithm that merged closely related sequences. To assign V, D and J gene segments, CDR3 sequences were aligned to IMGT reference sequences. For a sequence to be retained, a match of at least six nucleotides was required to both a V gene segment and a J gene segment. A rearrangement was called productive if the CDR3 had no stop codons and remained in frame with V and J, and every other rearrangement was called non-productive. CDR3 was defined according to IMGT convention as the region running from the second conserved V-encoded cysteine to the conserved J-encoded phenylalanine. The earlier analysis of 500 to 600 of the donors excluded sequences that lacked an unambiguous match to a single V gene segment. In an earlier analysis of almost 600 of the donors, a V segment was called functional when productive rearrangements were above 56.7%, and segregating when the standard deviation between donors exceeded 5%. A statistical classification framework was built for diagnosing cytomegalovirus status from the catalog of TCR beta chain sequences. A later analysis assigned V and J genes by comparing TCR nucleotide sequences with IMGT/GENE-DB human TR gene sequences. In a later analysis, CDR3 sequences and most-parsimonious VDJ recombination scenarios were assigned using the TCRdist pipeline. In a later analysis, each TCR beta chain was defined by its CDR3 amino acid sequence together with its V-gene family, and reads without a unique V-gene family were excluded. To address suspected cross-contamination and a sequencing artifact, a later analysis removed 450 to 700 highly shared, low-generation-probability nucleotide sequences. For each public chain, a later analysis derived a clonal expansion index from normalized ranks of inferred template counts within each repertoire. Generation probabilities in a later analysis came from a VDJ recombination model fitted to out-of-frame rearrangements, and those results were checked against IGoR. In a later analysis, TCR-TCR, TCR-HLA and TCR-CMV co-occurrence was scored with hypergeometric tests, and a repertoire-size bias correction was applied to TCR pairs. False discovery rates were estimated in a later analysis by permuting HLA or CMV assignments 20 times. A later analysis grouped co-occurring TCRs with DBSCAN, adding TCRdist sequence similarity when clustering within HLA-allele-positive subsets. Repertoires with fewer than 30,000 or more than 120,000 public chains were left out of co-occurrence clustering, as were a few repertoires with anomalous nucleotide sharing. TCRdb re-hosts the immuneACCESS table, in-frame sequences only. Its copies lack some clones; in the studies checked, an unresolved V gene accounts for under half of them, and the cause for the rest is not known. The V and J calls and clone size are taken from that table; D and trimming were inferred from the DNA. This sample is represented by 160,000 or so clones; roughly 80% of them were singletons. The ten top clones hold 4.5% to 6% of the sample.

Recombination linked TRBV18 to TRBJ2-7; the D gene is perhaps TRBD2, on 6 matching bases. The origin of this receptor is a man aged 35 to 55 in good health and CMV-seronegative. The sequenced sample was PBMCs. The DNA sequence reads TGTGCCAGCTCACCTTCCCGGGACTCCGCCTACGAGCAGTACTTC. This translates into CASSPSRDSAYEQYF.